This is a list of T cell receptor beta chains from one sample in a study of CD8 T cells in Susac syndrome. TCRdb redid the calling of the immunoSEQ multiplex PCR reads with MiXCR, one entry per CDR3 protein. Among about 140,000 distinct CDR3 sequences, roughly 94% were seen once, and the ten largest hold more than 0.14%. Sequencing was carried out using CD4+ T cells from PBMCs. The receptors shown here come from a human donor with Susac syndrome. Both conserved end residues are part of each CDR3. D genes are given only for firm matches. Clone size is not always given. Where it is, it says once, few, many or a class for expanded clones.

TRBJ2-7 TRBV6-6 NA NA CASSYGRGSSYEQYF TGTGCCAGCAGTTACGGGAGGGGGAGCTCCTACGAGCAGTACTTC
TRBJ1-5 TRBV20-1 NA NA CSARDGGFSQPQHF TGCAGTGCTAGAGATGGGGGGTTCTCTCAGCCCCAGCATTTT
TRBJ2-1 TRBV12-3/TRBV12-4 TRBD2 NA CASSPTVGTSNEQFF TGTGCCAGCAGCCCCACCGTCGGGACTAGTAATGAGCAGTTCTTC
TRBJ1-1 TRBV2 NA NA CASSEQGFGTEAFF TGTGCCAGCAGTGAACAGGGTTTTGGCACTGAAGCTTTCTTT
TRBJ2-3 TRBV2 NA NA CASRDAIGGRRTDTQYF TGTGCCAGCAGGGACGCAATTGGTGGGAGACGCACAGATACGCAGTATTTT
TRBJ2-5 TRBV20-1 TRBD1 NA CSATTGTGGETQYF TGCAGTGCCACGACCGGGACAGGGGGAGAGACCCAGTACTTC
TRBJ2-1 TRBV5-1 NA NA CASSGGPGNRDNEQFF TGCGCCAGCAGCGGCGGCCCAGGTAATCGAGACAATGAGCAGTTCTTC
TRBJ1-6 TRBV27 NA NA CASSFSPYSGGHSPLHF TGTGCCAGCAGTTTCTCCCCCTATTCGGGGGGTCATTCACCCCTCCACTTT
TRBJ2-5 TRBV4-3 NA NA CASSQDRATVETQYF TGCGCCAGCAGCCAAGATAGGGCGACAGTAGAGACCCAGTACTTC
TRBJ2-5 TRBV7-8 NA NA CAIGTPQSPETQYF TGTGCCATTGGAACTCCCCAGTCGCCAGAGACCCAGTACTTC
TRBJ2-5 TRBV27 TRBD1 NA CASSLDGRDRQTQYF TGTGCCAGCAGTTTAGATGGCCGGGACAGACAGACCCAGTACTTC
TRBJ2-3 TRBV20-1 TRBD2 NA CSARPASGGIQSNTDTQYF TGCAGTGCTAGGCCGGCTAGCGGGGGGATTCAATCCAACACAGATACGCAGTATTTT
TRBJ1-6 TRBV27 TRBD1 NA CASSSRTGKGSPLHF TGTGCCAGCAGTTCCCGGACAGGGAAGGGTTCACCCCTCCACTTT
TRBJ2-7 TRBV5-1 TRBD1 NA CASSLGQGLEQYF TGCGCCAGCAGCTTAGGACAGGGGCTTGAGCAGTACTTC
TRBJ2-7 TRBV5-8 NA few CASNFYAAGGQYF TGTGCCAGCAACTTTTATGCGGCTGGCGGGCAGTACTTC
TRBJ1-1 TRBV6-5 TRBD1 NA CASSYDMGRGITEAFF TGTGCCAGCAGTTACGATATGGGCAGGGGGATTACTGAAGCTTTCTTT
TRBJ1-2 TRBV4-1 NA once CASSQDGAGASGYTF TGCGCCAGCAGCCAAGACGGGGCCGGAGCGTCGGGCTACACCTTC
TRBJ1-2 TRBV30 TRBD1 NA CAWSPDRAGGYTF TGTGCCTGGAGTCCCGACAGGGCTGGGGGCTACACCTTC
TRBJ1-1 TRBV30 TRBD1 NA CAWSRDRDTEAFF TGTGCCTGGAGCCGAGACAGGGACACTGAAGCTTTCTTT
TRBJ2-5 TRBV27 TRBD2 few CASSHGLGETQYF TGTGCCAGCAGTCATGGACTAGGGGAGACCCAGTACTTC
TRBJ2-7 TRBV11-2 TRBD2 NA CASSAIAGGFYEQYF TGTGCCAGCAGCGCGATAGCGGGAGGGTTCTACGAGCAGTACTTC
TRBJ1-2 TRBV14 NA NA CASSQVRNYGYTF TGTGCCAGCAGCCAAGTCCGGAACTATGGCTACACCTTC
TRBJ1-1 TRBV30 NA NA CAWRMQGRTEAFF TGTGCCTGGAGGATGCAGGGTCGCACTGAAGCTTTCTTT
TRBJ2-3 TRBV14 NA NA CASSELRTADTQYF TGTGCCAGCAGCGAACTGCGGACAGCAGATACGCAGTATTTT
TRBJ1-2 TRBV7-3 NA NA CASSLTPGSHGYTF TGTGCCAGCAGCTTAACGCCAGGGAGCCATGGCTACACCTTC
TRBJ1-1 TRBV30 TRBD1 NA CAWSSWTGNTEAFF TGTGCCTGGAGTTCCTGGACAGGGAACACTGAAGCTTTCTTT